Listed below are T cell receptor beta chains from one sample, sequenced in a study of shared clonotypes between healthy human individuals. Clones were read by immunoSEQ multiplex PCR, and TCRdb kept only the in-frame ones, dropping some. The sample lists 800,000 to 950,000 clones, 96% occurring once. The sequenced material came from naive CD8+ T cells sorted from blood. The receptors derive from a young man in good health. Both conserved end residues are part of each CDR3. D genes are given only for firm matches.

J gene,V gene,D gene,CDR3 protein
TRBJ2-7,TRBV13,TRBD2,CASSLGGTLYEQYF
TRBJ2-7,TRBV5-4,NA,CASNLKDSYEQYF
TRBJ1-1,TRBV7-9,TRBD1,CASSLVDRGNTEAFF
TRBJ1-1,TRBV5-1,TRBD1,CASSGGQGYMDTEAFF
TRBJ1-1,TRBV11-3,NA,CASSSGSAEAFF
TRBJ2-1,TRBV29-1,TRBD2,CSVTGTRGYNEQFF
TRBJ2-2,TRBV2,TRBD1,CASSDRDRTGELFF
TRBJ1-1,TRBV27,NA,CASSLTRGGYTEAFF
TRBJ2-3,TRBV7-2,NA,CASSFLARTTDTQYF
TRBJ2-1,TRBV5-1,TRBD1,CASSQTGGVRPGGEQFF
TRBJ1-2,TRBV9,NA,CASSVGTDVHYGYTF
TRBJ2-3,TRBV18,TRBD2,CASSPRVAGSTDTQYF
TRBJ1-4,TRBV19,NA,CASSPNDRSYEKLFF
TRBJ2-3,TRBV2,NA,CASMVRPTDTQYF
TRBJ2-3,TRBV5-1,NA,CASSGVGFTDTQYF
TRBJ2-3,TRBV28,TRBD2,CASSRLAGVADTQYF
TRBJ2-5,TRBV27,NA,CASSSLPGTPGETQYF
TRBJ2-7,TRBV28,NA,CASSLRGGPTYLDRYEQYF
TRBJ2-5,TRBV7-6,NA,CASSTRTDQETQYF
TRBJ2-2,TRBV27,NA,CASSYQGGTGELFF
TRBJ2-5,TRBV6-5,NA,CASSYSVRETQYF
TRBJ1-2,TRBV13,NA,CASRPFGPAYGYTF
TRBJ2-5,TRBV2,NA,CASTDGGGGQETQYF
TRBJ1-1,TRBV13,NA,CASSPRPLTTEAFF
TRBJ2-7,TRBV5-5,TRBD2,CASSLFSGRAGPANYEQYF
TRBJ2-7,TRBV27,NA,CASSPRGSLGEQYF
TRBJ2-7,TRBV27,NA,CASSSSYEQYF
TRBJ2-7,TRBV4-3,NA,CASSQDRGSSFYEQYF
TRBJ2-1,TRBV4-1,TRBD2,CASSQGGSLGEQFF
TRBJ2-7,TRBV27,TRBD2,CASSLWPSGSHEQYF
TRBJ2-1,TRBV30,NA,CAWSVLYNEQFF
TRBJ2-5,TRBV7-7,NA,CASSPGPREETQYF
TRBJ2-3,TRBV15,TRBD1,CATSRRDRGGTDTQYF
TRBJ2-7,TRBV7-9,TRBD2,CASSREGFYEQYF
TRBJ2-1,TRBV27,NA,CASQEASGEQFF
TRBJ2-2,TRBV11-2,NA,CASSHWGLAATGELFF
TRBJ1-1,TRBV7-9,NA,CASSFGNTEAFF
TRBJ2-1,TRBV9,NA,CASSVSGEDNEQFF
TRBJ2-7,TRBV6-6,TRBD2,CASSYSGRESNEQYF
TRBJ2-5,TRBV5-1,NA,CASSLLQQETQYF
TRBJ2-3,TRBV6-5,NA,CASSYVGATHTQYF
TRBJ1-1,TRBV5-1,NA,CASSPTDTDTEAFF
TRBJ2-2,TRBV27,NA,CASSPRWILNTGELFF
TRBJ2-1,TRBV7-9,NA,CASRWGTIEDSSYNEQFF
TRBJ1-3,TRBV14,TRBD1,CASSQGQGVDTIYF
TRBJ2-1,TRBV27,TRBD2,CASSFGAGSPYNEQFF
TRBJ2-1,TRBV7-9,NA,CASSPQGPSLNEQFF
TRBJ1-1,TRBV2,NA,CASVGPIAEAFF
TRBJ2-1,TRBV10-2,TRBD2,CASSEKPSGSDEQFF
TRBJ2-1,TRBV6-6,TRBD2,CASSLTSVHYNEQFF
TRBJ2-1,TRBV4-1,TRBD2,CASSLLAGAHNEQFF
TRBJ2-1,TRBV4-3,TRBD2,CASSHLTSGSMDEQFF
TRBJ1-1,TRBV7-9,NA,CASSLAQGMNTEAFF